Listed below are T cell receptor beta chains from one sample, sequenced in a study of shared clonotypes between healthy human individuals. The protocol was immunoSEQ multiplex PCR, while the TCRdb copy is restricted to in-frame clones and leaves out a portion. The table includes approximately 2,000,000 clones, approximately 92% detected once. Sequencing was done on a sample of naive CD8+ T cells from PBMCs. These receptors were taken from a man between 18 and 29 years old in good health. Some clones in this sample may be carry-over from other donors' samples. Each CDR3 is given with its conserved first and last residue. The order of the fields is J gene, clone size, V gene, D gene, CDR3 protein, CDR3 DNA. The D gene is left open where the match is weak. The size field is filled for only some rows; it gives once, few, many or a size class.

TRBJ2-1 NA TRBV11-2 TRBD2 CASSLGLAGVGGYNEQFF TGTGCCAGCAGCTTAGGGCTAGCGGGAGTAGGAGGCTACAATGAGCAGTTCTTC
TRBJ1-1 NA TRBV6-5 TRBD1 CVATPTGPNTEAFF TGTGTCGCAACTCCGACAGGGCCGAACACTGAAGCTTTCTTT
TRBJ1-2 NA TRBV5-6 NA CASRFSSRDIYGYTF TGTGCCAGCAGATTTTCATCCCGGGACATCTATGGCTACACCTTC
TRBJ2-1 NA TRBV2 TRBD1 CASSGGQGAFYNEQFF TGTGCCAGCAGCGGGGGACAGGGGGCTTTCTACAATGAGCAGTTCTTC
TRBJ1-1 NA TRBV27 NA CASSLIAEGKDTEAFF TGTGCCAGCAGTTTAATAGCGGAGGGGAAGGACACTGAAGCTTTCTTT
TRBJ2-7 NA TRBV19 NA CASSMGAPYEQYF TGTGCCAGTAGTATGGGGGCTCCCTACGAGCAGTACTTC
TRBJ1-1 NA TRBV5-4 NA CASRRADTEAFF TGTGCCAGCAGGCGGGCGGACACTGAAGCTTTCTTT
TRBJ2-3 NA TRBV6-5 NA CASSSRVTDTQYF TGTGCCAGCAGTTCCAGGGTAACGGATACGCAGTATTTT
TRBJ2-7 NA TRBV14 TRBD2 CASSQDIRLAGAVYEQYF TGTGCCAGCAGCCAAGATATCAGACTAGCGGGAGCAGTGTACGAGCAGTACTTC
TRBJ1-1 few TRBV28 TRBD1 CASSQTGEAFF TGTGCCAGCAGTCAGACAGGGGAAGCTTTCTTT
TRBJ2-1 NA TRBV4-1 TRBD2 CASSRGLLAGYNEQFF TGCGCCAGCAGCCGAGGCCTACTAGCGGGCTACAATGAGCAGTTCTTC
TRBJ2-7 NA TRBV5-8 NA CASSLGGLPYEQYF TGTGCCAGCAGCTTGGGGGGTCTTCCCTACGAGCAGTACTTC
TRBJ2-3 NA TRBV9 TRBD2 CASSVSGRAIDTQYF TGTGCCAGCAGCGTTAGCGGGAGGGCCATAGATACGCAGTATTTT
TRBJ2-3 NA TRBV7-2 NA CASSLVEGRAKDTQYF TGTGCCAGCAGCTTAGTCGAGGGCAGGGCTAAAGATACGCAGTATTTT
TRBJ2-7 NA TRBV27 TRBD2 CASTTAGEGSEQYF TGTGCCAGCACCACAGCGGGAGAGGGTTCCGAGCAGTACTTC
TRBJ1-1 once TRBV5-8 NA CASSLSINTEAFF TGTGCCAGCAGCTTGAGCATCAATACTGAAGCTTTCTTT
TRBJ1-2 NA TRBV27 NA CASSLSGVYGYTF TGTGCCAGCAGTTTATCGGGCGTCTATGGCTACACCTTC
TRBJ2-7 NA TRBV11-2 NA CASSPGRGYEQYF TGTGCCAGCAGTCCGGGACGCGGCTACGAGCAGTACTTC
TRBJ1-3 NA TRBV29-1 NA CSVVLPEGTIYF TGCAGCGTTGTGCTCCCTGAGGGCACCATATATTTT
TRBJ1-3 few TRBV4-2 NA CASSQATGSGNTIYF TGTGCCAGCAGCCAAGCCACGGGCTCTGGAAACACCATATATTTT
TRBJ2-1 NA TRBV5-4 NA CASSEYNEQFF TGTGCCAGCAGCGAGTACAATGAGCAGTTCTTC
TRBJ2-7 NA TRBV4-1 NA CASSHSWQGGYEQYF TGCGCCAGCAGCCACTCCTGGCAGGGAGGCTACGAGCAGTACTTC
TRBJ1-1 NA TRBV28 NA CASTFRGGRTEAFF TGTGCCAGCACCTTCCGAGGTGGTCGCACTGAAGCTTTCTTT
TRBJ2-7 NA TRBV28 NA CASSRTRVVYEQYF TGTGCCAGCAGCCGTACCAGGGTAGTCTACGAGCAGTACTTC
TRBJ2-7 few TRBV14 NA CASSQDGAYEQYF TGTGCCAGCAGCCAAGATGGGGCCTACGAGCAGTACTTC
TRBJ2-5 NA TRBV29-1 TRBD2 CSVEIGTSGPAGETQYF TGCAGCGTTGAAATAGGGACTAGCGGGCCCGCGGGAGAGACCCAGTACTTC
TRBJ2-5 once TRBV6-5 NA CASSYSGQLQETQYF TGTGCCAGCAGTTACTCCGGACAGCTCCAAGAGACCCAGTACTTC
TRBJ2-3 NA TRBV27 TRBD1 CASSLSRDRVITDTQYF TGTGCCAGCAGTTTGTCCCGCGACAGGGTGATCACAGATACGCAGTATTTT
TRBJ2-7 NA TRBV13 TRBD2 CASSSREGRRYEQYF TGTGCCAGCAGCTCGCGGGAGGGCAGGCGCTACGAGCAGTACTTC
TRBJ2-2 NA TRBV4-1 NA CASSQAEGLWTGELFF TGCGCCAGCAGCCAAGCTGAGGGGCTGTGGACCGGGGAGCTGTTTTTT
TRBJ1-1 NA TRBV7-8 TRBD1 CASSLVGQGDTEAFF TGTGCCAGCAGCTTAGTGGGTCAGGGGGACACTGAAGCTTTCTTT
TRBJ1-2 once TRBV30 NA CAWSADPDSYIYYGYTF TGTGCCTGGAGTGCCGACCCGGACAGCTATATTTACTATGGCTACACCTTC